The clone carrying this T cell receptor beta chain was detected many times. Its specificity is not known. The CDR3 covers 15 residues. The J segment lost 5 bases and the V segment lost 6 bases, leaving 16 bases of the junction unmatched. Germline V gene sequence: CDR1 DFQATT, CDR2 SNEGSKA (reference sequence). As the template, RNA transcripts were used to amplify TCR beta CDR3 regions. HTBI primers served in a first-round RT-PCR, which a second-round multiplex PCR followed. MiXCR, applied by TCRdb to the multiplex PCR reads, yields one record per CDR3 protein. This sample yields approximately 700,000 distinct CDR3 sequences, of which 35% to 50% are seen a single time; about 3.3% belongs to the top ten. The data originate from a study of Graves' ophthalmopathy and Graves' hyperthyroidism. Across the whole study: Prior to any treatment, peripheral blood was collected at the time of initial diagnosis.

Ophthalmopathy donors were characterized by moderate-to-severe activity, CAS of at least 3, NOSPECS of at least 4, and duration under 3 months. Overall study results and limits: Blood also carried most expanded thyroid clonotypes exceeding 0.001 frequency.

The specimen was peripheral blood. This rearrangement joins TRBV20-1 to TRBJ2-7; 7 bases align to TRBD1. This clonotype was obtained from an adult man with Graves' ophthalmopathy. The CDR3 nucleotides are TGCAGTGCCCCCAGGGCGAGACAGGGTCTACACGAGCAGTACTTC. Encoded protein: CSAPRARQGLHEQYF.